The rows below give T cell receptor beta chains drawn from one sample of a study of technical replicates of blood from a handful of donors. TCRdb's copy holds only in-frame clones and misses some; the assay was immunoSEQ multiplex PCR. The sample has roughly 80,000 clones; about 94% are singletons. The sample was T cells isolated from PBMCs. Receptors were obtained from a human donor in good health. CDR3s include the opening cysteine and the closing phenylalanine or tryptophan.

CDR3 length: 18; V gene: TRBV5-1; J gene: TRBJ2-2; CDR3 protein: CASSLVPGLALNTGELFF
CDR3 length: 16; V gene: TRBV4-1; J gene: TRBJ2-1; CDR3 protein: CASSLRLAGETDEQFF
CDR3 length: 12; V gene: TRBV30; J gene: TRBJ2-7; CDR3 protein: CAWSVVGGRQYF
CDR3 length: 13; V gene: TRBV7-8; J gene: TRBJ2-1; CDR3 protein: CASSLTSFDEQFF
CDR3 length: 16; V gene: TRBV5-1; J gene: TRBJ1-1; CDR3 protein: CASSLGGGTMNTEAFF
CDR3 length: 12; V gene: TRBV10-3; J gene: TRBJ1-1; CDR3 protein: CAIRVSDREAFF
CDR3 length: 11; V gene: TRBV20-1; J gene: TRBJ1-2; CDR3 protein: CSAQGTYGYTF
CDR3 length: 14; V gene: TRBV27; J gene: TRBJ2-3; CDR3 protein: CASSSGRATDTQYF
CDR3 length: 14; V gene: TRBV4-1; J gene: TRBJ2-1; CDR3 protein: CASSQEAGVYEQFF
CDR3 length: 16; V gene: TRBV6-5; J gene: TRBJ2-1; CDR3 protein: CASSYVVHGTYNEQFF
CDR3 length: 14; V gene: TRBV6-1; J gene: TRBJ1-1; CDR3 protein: CASSEQGANTEAFF
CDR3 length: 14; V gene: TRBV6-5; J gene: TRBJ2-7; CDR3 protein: CASSAGTGSYEQYF
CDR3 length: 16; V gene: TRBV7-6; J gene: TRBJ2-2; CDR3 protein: CASSLVLAGTPGELFF
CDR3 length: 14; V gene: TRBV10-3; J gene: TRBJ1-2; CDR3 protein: CAISATDRGPGYTF
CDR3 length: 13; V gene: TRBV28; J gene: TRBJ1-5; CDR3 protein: CASMRGGNQPQHF
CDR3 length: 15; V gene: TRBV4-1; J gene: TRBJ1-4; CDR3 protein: CASSQEQGRGEKLFF
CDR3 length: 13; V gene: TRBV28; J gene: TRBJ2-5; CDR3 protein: CASSLASGGTQYF
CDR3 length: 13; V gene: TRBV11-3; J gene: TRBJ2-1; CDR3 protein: CASRSGGSGEQFF
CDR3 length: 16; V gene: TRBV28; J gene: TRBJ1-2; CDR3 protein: CASSSLGQTESYGYTF
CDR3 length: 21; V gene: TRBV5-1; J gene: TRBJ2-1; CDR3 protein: CASSSSLSISGSIRSYNEQFF
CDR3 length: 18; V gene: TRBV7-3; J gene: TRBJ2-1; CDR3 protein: CASSLYRTSGRASNEQFF
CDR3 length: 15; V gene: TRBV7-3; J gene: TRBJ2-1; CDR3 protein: CASSLFSAGGDEQFF
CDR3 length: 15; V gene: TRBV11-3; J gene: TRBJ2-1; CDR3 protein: CASSLSGRAENEQFF